Below, 19 T cell receptor beta chains from the same sample are listed, as sequenced in a study of T-cell memory formation after mild COVID-19. TCRdb called the 5' RACE reads again in MiXCR, with one record for every CDR3 protein. The profile covers about 280,000 distinct CDR3 sequences, with approximately 8% appearing a single time and roughly 23% taken by the ten largest. Sequencing was done on a sample of PBMCs or a T cell subset sorted from them (not recorded which). The receptor set was obtained from a man younger than 30 who had mild COVID-19 (a few samples of this study predate the infection). Cell type and time point are not known.

This clonotype was picked up a small number of times. The chain links TRBV6-1 to TRBJ1-1, with D uncertain. Germline assignment: CDR1 MNHNS and CDR2 SASEGT. V dropped 3 bases and J dropped 4 bases, with 6 bases sitting between them. The CDR3 totals 12 residues. The CDR3 reads CASSDLATEAFF. The CDR3 bases are TGTGCCAGCAGTGATTTGGCCACTGAAGCTTTCTTT.

This clonotype was counted a few times. The V call is TRBV4-2, the J call TRBJ2-2; D is undetermined. The CDR3 loop spans 15 amino acids. CDR1 and CDR2 (germline): LGHNA, YNFKEQ. The germline V and J ends were trimmed by 3 bases and 5 bases, with 13 bases remaining between them. The CDR3 DNA is TGTGCCAGCAGCCATGCCGGAAGCAGGACCGGGGAGCTGTTTTTT. Translating it yields CASSHAGSRTGELFF.

This clonotype was seen at least ten times. The chain is built from TRBV24-1 and TRBJ1-2; D is possibly TRBD1 (6 bases). Per the germline V gene, CDR1 is KGHDR and CDR2 is SFDVKD. V was trimmed by 7 bases and J by 7 bases, leaving 15 bases between them. The CDR3 totals 13 residues. CDR3 sequence reads: CATSPRGAFGYTF. In nucleotides, the CDR3 is TGTGCCACCAGCCCAAGGGGGGCCTTTGGCTACACCTTC.

There are many counts of this clonotype. The V and J genes are TRBV7-3 and TRBJ1-1; D gene uncertain. From germline, CDR1 is SGHTA and CDR2 FQGTGA. This CDR3 contains 14 residues. V was clipped by 1 base and J by 1 base, with 7 bases between them. The CDR3 nucleotides read TGTGCCAGCAGCTTAAGCCCTAGGAACACTGAAGCTTTCTTT. It codes for CASSLSPRNTEAFF.

This clonotype was counted only a few times. The chain links TRBV5-4 to TRBJ1-2, with a tentative D call TRBD1 (5 bases). The CDR3 totals 15 residues. Deletions cut 2 bases from V and 0 bases from J, with 11 bases between. Germline V gives CDR1 SGHNT, CDR2 YYREEE (reference sequence). The CDR3 protein is CASSLSGSTNYGYTF. CDR3 in DNA: TGTGCCAGCAGCTTATCAGGGAGTACTAACTATGGCTACACCTTC. Variable domain in full (rest from reference TRBV5-4 and TRBJ1-2): ETGVTQSPTHLIKTRGQQVTLRCSSQSGHNTVSWYQQALGQGPQFIFQYYREEENGRGNFPPRFSGLQFPNYSSELNVNALELDDSALYLCASSLSGSTNYGYTFGSGTRLTVV.

This clonotype was recorded at least ten times. V usage is TRBV12-3 or TRBV12-4 and J usage is TRBJ2-1, with D perhaps given as TRBD1 or TRBD2 (5 bases each). V was pared by 6 bases and J by 6 bases, with 12 bases between. This CDR3 is 13 amino acids long. CDR3 bases: TGTGCCAGCAGGGGGATCGGGGCCAATGAGCAGTTCTTC. As protein: CASRGIGANEQFF.

In this sample, this clonotype turned up many times. This rearrangement joins TRBV20-1 to TRBJ2-5; D remains ambiguous. CDR1 is DFQATT and CDR2 is SNEGSKA in the germline V gene (reference sequence). Trimming took 6 bases from V and 5 from J, leaving 13 bases between them. This CDR3 contains 12 residues. The CDR3 bases are TGCAGTGCAACCTCTAGTGAGGAGACCCAGTACTTC. It yields the protein CSATSSEETQYF.

This clonotype was counted many times. The chain couples TRBV11-2 to TRBJ1-1; no definite D call. Germline CDR1 is SGHAT and CDR2 is FQNNGV. With 4 bases removed from V and 0 bases from J, the gap between germline ends came to 18 bases. The CDR3 loop spans 17 amino acids. DNA of the CDR3: TGTGCCAGCAGCTATTCCGCCGCACGGAGGATGAACACTGAAGCTTTCTTT. Amino acids: CASSYSAARRMNTEAFF. The full variable domain, rest sourced from reference TRBV11-2 and TRBJ1-1, is EAGVAQSPRYKIIEKRQSVAFWCNPISGHATLYWYQQILGQGPKLLIQFQNNGVVDDSQLPKDRFSAERLKGVDSTLKIQPAKLEDSAVYLCASSYSAARRMNTEAFFGQGTRLTVV.

The rearrangement links TRBV20-1 to TRBJ2-1, with 12 positions matching TRBD2. Germline lookup yields CDR1 DFQATT and CDR2 SNEGSKA (reference sequence). CDR3 length equals 15 residues. The ends lost 1 base at V and 7 bases at J; junction bases unmatched: 5. The CDR3 loop is CSARAHGTSGNEQFF. The CDR3 DNA sequence: TGCAGTGCTAGAGCCCACGGGACTAGCGGGAATGAGCAGTTCTTC.

Only a few counts were recorded for this clonotype. This chain joins TRBV4-3 and TRBJ2-2, with 13 bases that match TRBD2. V was clipped by 3 bases and J by 6 bases; unmatched bases: 1. The CDR3 is 15 amino acids. CDR1 LGHNA and CDR2 YSLEER come from the germline V gene. The CDR3 is CASSHGLAGAGELFF. The CDR3 DNA reads TGCGCCAGCAGCCACGGACTAGCGGGGGCCGGGGAGCTGTTTTTT.

This clonotype was seen a handful of times. This chain joins TRBV6-5 and TRBJ1-4; no clear D gene. The germline V and J ends were trimmed by 6 bases and 0 bases, with 8 bases remaining between them. Germline V CDR1 and CDR2: MNHEY, SVGAGI. CDR3 length: 14 amino acids. Here the CDR3 reads CASRLEATNEKLFF. CDR3 nucleotide sequence: TGTGCCAGCAGGTTGGAGGCAACTAATGAAAAACTGTTTTTT.

This clonotype was seen ten or more times. DNA of the CDR3: TGTGCCAGCAGCTTTCAGGGCACCAACGAGCAGTACTTC. Its translation is CASSFQGTNEQYF. The chain uses TRBV5-6 and TRBJ2-7, with D possibly TRBD1 on 5 matching bases. Trimming pared 2 bases from V and 5 bases from J, leaving 11 bases between. The germline V gene has CDR1 SGHDT and CDR2 YYEEEE. The CDR3 contains 13 residues.

This clonotype was counted a few times. This sequence joins TRBV21-1 and TRBJ2-1; the table's D call, TRBD1, has no DNA check behind it. TRBV21-1 is a listed pseudogene. The CDR3 consists of 17 residues. CDR3 nucleotide sequence: TGTGCCAGCAGCAAAGCGGCCCCGACAGGGCACGTCAATGAGCAGTTCTTC. Residues: CASSKAAPTGHVNEQFF.

The sample holds a few counts of this clonotype. The CDR3 protein is CASSLERVSGELFF. The CDR3 region has the DNA TGTGCCAGCAGCTTAGAACGGGTATCCGGGGAGCTGTTTTTT. The chain couples TRBV7-8 to TRBJ2-2; D gene ambiguous. The V end lost 1 base, the J end lost 6 bases, and 9 bases lay between the germline ends. CDR1 and CDR2 from the germline V gene are SGHVS and FQNEAQ. The CDR3 length is 14 residues.

This clonotype turned up a few times. The V and J genes are TRBV20-1 and TRBJ1-2; 7 bases are shared with TRBD1. The ends lost 5 bases at V and 4 bases at J; junction bases unmatched: 7. This CDR3 region has 13 residues. Germline V gene lookup returns CDR1 DFQATT and CDR2 SNEGSKA (reference sequence). The CDR3 DNA sequence: TGCAGTGCTCGGTACGGACAGGCCTATGGCTACACCTTC. The encoded protein is CSARYGQAYGYTF.

This clonotype was observed a few times. V is TRBV6-5 and J is TRBJ1-2; TRBD1 aligns across 9 bases. The germline V gene encodes CDR1 MNHEY and CDR2 SVGAGI. The J segment lost 7 bases and the V segment lost 6 bases, leaving 6 bases of the junction unmatched. This CDR3 contains 13 residues. The CDR3 sequence is CASSIQGASGYTF. Here the CDR3 DNA reads TGTGCCAGCAGCATACAGGGGGCCAGTGGCTACACCTTC.

In this sample, this clonotype turned up a few times. The gene calls are TRBV20-1 and TRBJ2-7; 8 bases match TRBD2. Germline lookup yields CDR1 DFQATT and CDR2 SNEGSKA (reference sequence). CDR3 length: 15 residues. V dropped 5 bases and J dropped 2; count of bases not matched to a gene: 11. The CDR3 bases are TGCAGTGCTCCCATGGCCAGCGGGGGAGCCTACGAGCAGTACTTC. Amino acid sequence: CSAPMASGGAYEQYF.

There are a few counts of this clonotype. The rearrangement links TRBV27 to TRBJ1-1; possible D gene TRBD1, 5 bases. The CDR3 totals 13 residues. Germline-derived CDR1 and CDR2 are MNHEY and SMNVEV (reference sequence). Deletions cut 7 bases from V and 7 bases from J, with 16 bases between. Written as DNA, the CDR3 is TGTGCCAGCACCCCAGGAACAGGCCTTGAAGCTTTCTTT. Translating it yields CASTPGTGLEAFF.

This rearrangement joins TRBV18 to TRBJ2-7, with 7 nucleotides matching TRBD1. The CDR3 has 14 residues. CDR1 KGHSH and CDR2 LQKENI come from the germline V gene. Trimming took 3 bases from V and 5 from J; bases not matched to a gene: 7. CDR3 bases: TGTGCCAGCTCACCGGCAGGGGGTAACCACGAGCAGTACTTC. Its protein is CASSPAGGNHEQYF.